A selection of T cell receptor beta chains follows, all from one sample in a study of Tregs in tolerant kidney transplant recipients. The data were produced by immunoSEQ multiplex PCR, yet TCRdb's version contains in-frame clones alone and is incomplete. This sample has about 52,000 clones, with about 89% found just once. This specimen was CD8+ T cells from blood (PBMCs), taken 24 months after the transplant. The receptors stem from a human patient who received a combined kidney and bone marrow transplant. Part of the T cell pool may stem from the graft donor. CDR3s include the opening cysteine and the closing phenylalanine or tryptophan. The D gene is left open where the match is weak. Size is stated for part of the rows, as once, few or many counts, or as a class when the clone is expanded.

j_gene | abundance | v_gene | d_gene | CDR3aa | CDR3nt
TRBJ2-3 | - | TRBV27 | - | CASSFFPRQGTSADTQYF | TGTGCCAGCAGTTTTTTCCCACGGCAGGGGACCTCTGCAGATACGCAGTATTTT
TRBJ1-2 | - | TRBV6-5 | - | CASSEVAGNGYTF | TGTGCCAGCAGTGAAGTTGCAGGGAATGGCTACACCTTC
TRBJ2-7 | - | TRBV5-6 | - | CASSFGSSSGYF | TGTGCCAGCAGCTTTGGCTCATCCTCGGGGTACTTC
TRBJ2-1 | - | TRBV9 | TRBD2 | CASSGLAGGYNEQFF | TGTGCCAGCAGCGGGCTAGCGGGAGGGTACAATGAGCAGTTCTTC
TRBJ2-7 | - | TRBV7-2 | TRBD1 | CASSIKGTGFFEQYF | TGTGCCAGCAGCATAAAGGGGACAGGGTTTTTCGAGCAGTACTTC
TRBJ2-7 | - | TRBV7-2 | - | CASSPVGGSYEQYF | TGTGCCAGCAGCCCGGTGGGCGGGTCTTACGAGCAGTACTTC
TRBJ2-3 | - | TRBV7-8 | TRBD2 | CASTQPAGGTDTQYF | TGTGCCAGCACCCAGCCCGCGGGGGGCACAGATACGCAGTATTTT
TRBJ2-3 | - | TRBV4-3 | - | CASSQGTGTDTQYF | TGCGCCAGCAGCCAAGGGACAGGCACAGATACGCAGTATTTT
TRBJ2-3 | - | TRBV7-3 | - | CASSLTGGADTQYF | TGTGCCAGCAGCCTTACCGGGGGAGCAGATACGCAGTATTTT
TRBJ2-1 | - | TRBV27 | - | CASSYYSGEQFF | TGTGCAAGCAGTTACTATAGCGGTGAGCAGTTCTTC
TRBJ2-1 | - | TRBV13 | - | CASSLAGGQFF | TGTGCCAGCAGCTTAGCGGGTGGGCAGTTCTTC
TRBJ2-7 | - | TRBV6-5 | - | CASSYSSSSYEQYF | TGTGCCAGCAGTTACTCGAGTAGTTCCTACGAGCAGTACTTC
TRBJ1-2 | - | TRBV6-6 | TRBD1 | CASSPGTVYGYTF | TGTGCCAGCAGCCCCGGGACAGTCTATGGCTACACCTTC
TRBJ2-2 | - | TRBV4-3 | - | CASSQWARNTGELFF | TGCGCCAGCAGCCAATGGGCCAGGAACACCGGGGAGCTGTTTTTT
TRBJ2-7 | - | TRBV14 | TRBD1 | CASSQGTGRSYEQYF | TGTGCCAGCAGCCAAGGGACAGGGCGTAGCTACGAGCAGTACTTC
TRBJ2-7 | - | TRBV9 | TRBD2 | CASSAGGDGEQYF | TGTGCCAGCAGCGCGGGGGGGGACGGCGAGCAGTACTTC
TRBJ2-3 | - | TRBV13 | TRBD2 | CASDNSGRAVADTQYF | TGTGCCAGCGATAACAGCGGGAGGGCCGTGGCAGATACGCAGTATTTT
TRBJ2-7 | - | TRBV20-1 | TRBD1 | CSADRGNEQYF | TGCAGTGCCGACAGGGGGAACGAGCAGTACTTC
TRBJ2-7 | once | TRBV13 | TRBD2 | CASSGGTSGGAVHEQYF | TGTGCCAGCAGCGGCGGGACTAGCGGGGGGGCCGTCCACGAGCAGTACTTC
TRBJ2-1 | - | TRBV9 | TRBD2 | CASSVVTSGGAGEQFF | TGTGCCAGCAGCGTAGTGACTAGCGGGGGGGCCGGGGAGCAGTTCTTC